This T cell receptor beta chain was recovered during a study of blood T cell repertoires in COVID-19. The CDR3 covers 15 residues. V dropped 1 base and J dropped 6; count of bases not matched to a gene: 4. CDR1 SGHAT and CDR2 FQNNGV come from the germline V gene. Some clones are missing from TCRdb's copy, which holds only in-frame ones; the method was immunoSEQ multiplex PCR. The sample lists 20,000 to 30,000 clones; 75% to 85% were seen once. This TCR was recovered from an older man with active or convalescent COVID-19. The sample consisted of peripheral blood. The V call is TRBV11-2, the J call TRBJ2-1; TRBD1 matches 9 bases. The CDR3 DNA follows: TGTGCCAGCAGCTTAGCCACAGGGGGCGGCAATGAGCAGTTCTTC. Protein product: CASSLATGGGNEQFF.